These 3 T cell receptor beta chains came from one sample sequenced in a study of T cells after yellow fever vaccination. TCRdb used MiXCR to reprocess the 5' RACE reads, holding one entry per CDR3 protein. The sample holds 500,000 to 650,000 distinct CDR3 sequences, around 12% seen once. The sequenced sample was PBMCs, obtained on the day of the yellow fever booster vaccination. The source is a man aged 30 to 45 who received the YFV17D yellow fever vaccine.

The rearrangement uses TRBV4-2 and TRBJ2-3; 10 nucleotides match TRBD2. Trimming removed 0 bases from V and 4 bases from J; junction bases left unmatched: 19. CDR3 length: 21 amino acids. The germline gives CDR1 LGHNA, CDR2 YNFKEQ. The DNA for the CDR3 is TGTGCCAGCAGCCAAGATCCCCCCTACCAGTATAGCGGGAGGACGGCAGATACGCAGTATTTT. Its protein is CASSQDPPYQYSGRTADTQYF.

This chain connects TRBV11-2 to TRBJ2-2; the match to TRBD2 covers 9 bases. V lost 5 bases, J lost 8 bases, and 12 bases stayed unmatched. Germline V CDR1 and CDR2: SGHAT, FQNNGV. This CDR3 region has 16 residues. CDR3: CASSLVGLADAGELFF. The CDR3 DNA reads as TGTGCCAGCAGCCTAGTGGGACTAGCAGATGCGGGGGAGCTGTTTTTT. Looking up the rest from reference TRBV11-2 and TRBJ2-2 gives the full variable domain: EAGVAQSPRYKIIEKRQSVAFWCNPISGHATLYWYQQILGQGPKLLIQFQNNGVVDDSQLPKDRFSAERLKGVDSTLKIQPAKLEDSAVYLCASSLVGLADAGELFFGEGSRLTVL.

The chain recombines TRBV3-1 with TRBJ2-4, with D possibly matching TRBD2 (6 bases). The CDR3 has 17 residues. Germline CDR1 LGHDT, CDR2 YNNKEL (reference sequence). V was cut by 0 bases and J by 0 bases, with 12 bases left in between. CDR3 sequence (DNA): TGTGCCAGCAGCCAAGAAGTGGCGGGACTAGCCAAAAACATTCAGTACTTC. Translated, it gives CASSQEVAGLAKNIQYF.